This passage covers 24 T cell receptor beta chains from one sample sequenced in a study of blood T cell repertoires in COVID-19. Assay: immunoSEQ multiplex PCR; the TCRdb copy retains only in-frame clones and omits some. The data show about 280,000 clones, 80% to 90% seen once. The source material was peripheral blood. Receptors were obtained from a man aged 40-55 years with acute or convalescent COVID-19.

This chain connects TRBV7-8 to TRBJ2-7; a weak D match, TRBD1 (6 bases). CDR1 is SGHVS and CDR2 is FQNEAQ in the germline V gene. V lost 4 bases and J 1 base, leaving 8 bases between the germline ends. CDR3 size: 13 residues. The CDR3 protein is CASSSGQSYEQYF. DNA for the CDR3: TGTGCCAGCAGCTCCGGACAGTCCTACGAGCAGTACTTC.

The genes are TRBV24-1 and TRBJ2-3; D remains unclear. Trimming shortened V by 1 base and J by 1 base, and 8 bases separated the two germline ends. Looked up from germline, CDR1 is KGHDR and CDR2 is SFDVKD. The CDR3 is 15 residues long. CDR3 bases: TGTGCCACCAGTGATTTCGTAAGAGGCACAGATACGCAGTATTTT. Amino acid sequence: CATSDFVRGTDTQYF.

The chain combines TRBV4-1 with TRBJ2-5; D may be TRBD1 (6 bases). This CDR3 has 16 residues. Deletions cut 0 bases from V and 5 bases from J, with 16 bases between. From germline, CDR1 is MGHRA and CDR2 YSYEKL. CDR3: CASSQEPGQSWETQYF. The CDR3 DNA sequence: TGCGCCAGCAGCCAAGAACCCGGACAGTCCTGGGAGACCCAGTACTTC.

The rearrangement uses TRBV5-1 and TRBJ2-3; TRBD1 matches at 12 bases. J was trimmed by 6 bases and V by 4 bases; bases with no gene match: 6. The CDR3 contains 15 residues. Germline V gene lookup returns CDR1 SGHRS and CDR2 YFSETQ. The CDR3 sequence: CASSGRDRGPDTQYF. The CDR3 DNA reads TGCGCCAGCAGCGGCCGGGACAGGGGGCCCGATACGCAGTATTTT.

The chain is built from TRBV5-1 and TRBJ2-2; tentatively, D is TRBD1 (5 bases). The V gene lost 2 bases and the J gene lost 5 bases, with 13 bases spanning the gap. CDR1 is SGHRS and CDR2 is YFSETQ in the germline V gene. This CDR3 spans 15 amino acids. The CDR3: CASSLTGSWTGELFF. The CDR3 coding sequence is TGCGCCAGCAGCTTAACAGGCTCGTGGACCGGGGAGCTGTTTTTT.

The chain recombines TRBV29-1 with TRBJ2-1; TRBD2 might be the D (6 bases). Germline V gives CDR1 SQVTM, CDR2 ANQGSEA. V was cut by 3 bases and J by 7 bases, with 7 bases left in between. The CDR3 covers 11 residues. As DNA, the CDR3 is TGCAGCGTTGAGGAGGGAAATGAGCAGTTCTTC. Amino acid sequence: CSVEEGNEQFF.

The chain has TRBV7-2 and TRBJ2-5, with a possible D match to TRBD1 (6 bases). CDR1 and CDR2 (germline): SGHTA, FQGNSA. Trimming took 5 bases from V and 5 from J, leaving 9 bases between them. This CDR3 contains 12 residues. DNA for the CDR3: TGTGCCAGCAGCGGGGGCGGGGAGACCCAGTACTTC. Protein sequence: CASSGGGETQYF.

The V call is TRBV19, the J call TRBJ2-7, with a possible D match to TRBD1 (5 bases). The germline V gene has CDR1 LNHDA and CDR2 SQIVND (reference sequence). The CDR3 loop spans 14 amino acids. Trimming left V 4 bases short and J 1 base short, with 11 bases between. In DNA form, the CDR3 reads TGTGCCAGTAGTAAGACGACAGCTTCCTACGAGCAGTACTTC. The encoded protein is CASSKTTASYEQYF.

The rearrangement links TRBV5-5 to TRBJ2-1, with 12 bases matching TRBD2. CDR1 and CDR2 (germline): SGHKS, YYEKEE (reference sequence). Trimming took 4 bases from V and 0 from J; bases not matched to a gene: 5. The CDR3 consists of 17 residues. CDR3 nucleotides: TGTGCCAGCAGCAAAGGACTAGCGGGGATCTCCTACAATGAGCAGTTCTTC. The encoded protein is CASSKGLAGISYNEQFF. Full variable domain (outside the CDR3, taken from reference TRBV5-5 and TRBJ2-1): DAGVTQSPTHLIKTRGQQVTLRCSPISGHKSVSWYQQVLGQGPQFIFQYYEKEERGRGNFPDRFSARQFPNYSSELNVNALLLGDSALYLCASSKGLAGISYNEQFFGPGTRLTVL.

The chain has TRBV18 and TRBJ2-1, with D possibly being TRBD2 (6 bases). Trimming cost V 2 bases and J 7 bases, with 15 bases left between them. Germline-derived CDR1 and CDR2 are KGHSH and LQKENI. The CDR3 length is 15 residues. CDR3 DNA: TGTGCCAGCTCACCAAAGGAGGGTTCTGGGAATGAGCAGTTCTTC. Encoded protein: CASSPKEGSGNEQFF.

The V gene is TRBV5-8, the J gene TRBJ2-3; possibly TRBD2 for D (5 bases). This CDR3 comprises 18 residues. CDR1 and CDR2 from the germline V gene are SGHTS and YDEGEE. The V gene lost 4 bases and the J gene lost 4 bases, with 25 bases spanning the gap. The CDR3 DNA follows: TGTGCCAGCAGCCACCTAATTCGGACTGGGATCCCGGCAGATACGCAGTATTTT. This encodes CASSHLIRTGIPADTQYF.

This chain connects TRBV6-5 to TRBJ2-5; the D gene is possibly TRBD2 (5 bases). The CDR3 extends over 15 amino acids. Trimming removed 7 bases at V and 2 bases at J, with 17 bases between. Germline lookup yields CDR1 MNHEY and CDR2 SVGAGI. CDR3 nucleotide sequence: TGTGCCAGCACTCGAGCCACCGGGGTACAAGAGACCCAGTACTTC. As protein: CASTRATGVQETQYF.

This clone appeared a few times. The chain is built from TRBV5-4 and TRBJ1-3; 7 bases line up with TRBD1. CDR1 and CDR2 (germline): SGHNT, YYREEE (reference sequence). The CDR3 is made up of 14 amino acids. V lost 4 bases to trimming and J lost 3 bases; unmatched junction nucleotides: 4. The CDR3 protein is CASSRTGLGNTIYF. The CDR3, as DNA: TGTGCCAGCAGCAGGACAGGTCTTGGAAACACCATATATTTT.

The CDR3: CATSRGQGMRDEQYF. In DNA form, the CDR3 reads TGTGCCACCAGCAGAGGACAGGGGATGAGAGACGAGCAGTACTTC. The chain links TRBV15 to TRBJ2-7, with 8 bases matching TRBD1. Losses at the gene ends were 1 base for V and 5 bases for J; bases not matched to a gene: 7. Germline values: CDR1 LNHNV, CDR2 YYDKDF (reference sequence). This CDR3 is built from 15 residues.

This clone has more than one count but fewer than ten. The rearrangement joins TRBV7-2 to TRBJ1-6, with TRBD1 matching over 10 bases. Trimming at V came to 5 bases and at J to 7 bases, leaving 2 bases not matched to a gene. The length of the CDR3 is 14 residues. The germline gives CDR1 SGHTA, CDR2 FQGNSA. DNA for the CDR3: TGTGCCAGCAGCCGGGACAGGGGCAATTCACCCCTCCACTTT. Protein product: CASSRDRGNSPLHF. The whole variable domain, filled in from reference TRBV7-2 and TRBJ1-6, reads GAGVSQSPSNKVTEKGKDVELRCDPISGHTALYWYRQSLGQGLEFLIYFQGNSAPDKSGLPSDRFSAERTGGSVSTLTIQRTQQEDSAVYLCASSRDRGNSPLHFGNGTRLTVT.

V usage is TRBV12-3 or TRBV12-4 and J usage is TRBJ1-1; 9 bases fit TRBD1. The CDR3 is 12 residues long. V was pared by 6 bases and J by 8 bases, with 4 bases of the junction left unmatched. CDR3 in amino acids: CASRSTGGEAFF. The CDR3 DNA follows: TGTGCCAGCAGGTCCACAGGGGGCGAAGCTTTCTTT.

This chain joins TRBV3-1 (or the pseudogene TRBV3-2) and TRBJ2-7, with D possibly TRBD2 on 6 matching bases. V was shortened by 4 bases and J by 6 bases, with 13 bases between the two germline ends. The V gene's germline CDR1 is LGHDT and CDR2 YNNKEL (reference sequence). The CDR3 consists of 13 residues. DNA for the CDR3: TGTGCCAGCAGCCGGGGTCCGGAGGGCGAGCAGTACTTC. This gives the protein CASSRGPEGEQYF.

CDR3 sequence reads: CASSLGFAGLTEAFF. In DNA, the CDR3 is TGTGCCAGCAGCTTAGGGTTTGCAGGTTTGACTGAAGCTTTCTTT. This chain connects TRBV11-1 to TRBJ1-1; D is unresolved. The CDR3 consists of 15 residues. The germline V gene encodes CDR1 SGHAT and CDR2 FQDESV (reference sequence). The V end lost 1 base, the J end lost 5 bases, and 14 bases lay between the germline ends.

The chain has TRBV2 and TRBJ1-4, with 7 bases fitting TRBD1. Germline V gives CDR1 SNHLY, CDR2 FYNNEI. The CDR3 length is 16 residues. V was pared by 1 base and J by 3 bases, with 5 bases of the junction left unmatched. CDR3 DNA sequence: TGTGCCAGCAGTGAAGGTGCCAGGGGGGCTAATGAAAAACTGTTTTTT. The encoded protein is CASSEGARGANEKLFF.

The CDR3 is CASSSGTYNTGELFF. CDR3 nucleotides: TGTGCCAGCAGTTCCGGGACATATAACACCGGGGAGCTGTTTTTT. This sequence joins TRBV28 and TRBJ2-2; possible D gene TRBD1, 6 bases. The CDR3 totals 15 residues. The germline V gene has CDR1 MDHEN and CDR2 SYDVKM. V lost 4 bases and J lost 2, with 11 bases in between.

V and J are TRBV9 and TRBJ1-4; 9 bases are shared with TRBD1. Germline CDR1 is SGDLS and CDR2 is YYNGEE. The trim removed 3 bases at V and 0 bases at J, leaving 6 bases unmatched. CDR3 size: 17 residues. The DNA of the CDR3 is TGTGCCAGCAGCGAAACAGGGGGCTGGGCAACTAATGAAAAACTGTTTTTT. Amino acids: CASSETGGWATNEKLFF.

This clone has a handful of counts. The chain employs TRBV2 and TRBJ1-2, with D possibly TRBD1 on 6 matching bases. The CDR3 is 15 residues long. Germline-derived CDR1 and CDR2 are SNHLY and FYNNEI. V was pared by 8 bases and J by 1 base, with 17 bases between. The DNA for the CDR3 is TGTGCCAGCTATAGACGGGACACTATTAACTATGGCTACACCTTC. Translated, it gives CASYRRDTINYGYTF.

The genes are TRBV12-3 or TRBV12-4 and TRBJ1-2, with 8 bases identical to TRBD1. Losses at the gene ends were 5 bases for V and 8 bases for J; bases not matched to a gene: 7. CDR3 length equals 13 residues. CDR3 sequence: CASSGGTGWGYTF. The CDR3 DNA reads as TGTGCCAGCAGTGGGGGGACAGGATGGGGCTACACCTTC.

This clone came up a few times. The chain is built from TRBV7-9 and TRBJ1-3, with a possible D match to TRBD1 (6 bases). This CDR3 is built from 15 residues. From germline, CDR1 is SEHNR and CDR2 FQNEAQ (reference sequence). The germline V and J ends were trimmed by 4 bases and 0 bases, with 10 bases remaining between them. The CDR3 protein is CASSSADSSGNTIYF. CDR3 nucleotide sequence: TGTGCCAGCAGCTCGGCGGACAGCTCTGGAAACACCATATATTTT.